The rows below give T cell receptor beta chains drawn from one sample of a study of beta chain features in type 1 diabetes. The table came from immunoSEQ multiplex PCR; TCRdb's copy has only in-frame clones and leaves some out. This table has about 360,000 clones, around an eighth appearing once. Sequenced input: naive CD4+ T cells from blood. These receptors were obtained from a man younger than 35 in good health. The CDR3 runs from the conserved cysteine through the conserved F or W. A D gene is named only where the DNA matches it firmly. Clone sizes are given selectively: once, few, many, or a class where the clone is expanded.

j_call v_call clone_size d_call cdr3_nt cdr3_aa
TRBJ2-5 TRBV7-3 few TRBD2 TGTGCCAGCAGCCGGCGGGGACTAGTTGAGACCCAGTACTTC CASSRRGLVETQYF
TRBJ2-5 TRBV7-3 . TRBD2 TGTGCCAGCAGCCCTACGGGCGGGAGGGCCGCGGAGACCCAGTACTTC CASSPTGGRAAETQYF
TRBJ1-4 TRBV15 . . TGTGCCACCAGCAGAGCTGGGAGACTAGAAAAACTGTTTTTT CATSRAGRLEKLFF
TRBJ2-5 TRBV2 few . TGTGCCAGCAGTGGGCAGGGGATTGAGACCCAGTACTTC CASSGQGIETQYF
TRBJ1-1 TRBV7-8 few TRBD1 TGTGCCAGCAGCTCGAGGACAGGGCCCATGAACACTGAAGCTTTCTTT CASSSRTGPMNTEAFF
TRBJ1-1 TRBV5-1 . . TGCGCCAGCAGCTTGGCGCTGGGCGCTGAAGCTTTCTTT CASSLALGAEAFF
TRBJ1-5 TRBV5-1 few . TGCGCCAGCAGCTTCGGTAGCAATCAGCCCCAGCATTTT CASSFGSNQPQHF
TRBJ2-1 TRBV6-1 few TRBD2 TGTGCCAGCCAAAACGCGGGAGGGCCCTCCGAGCAGTTCTTC CASQNAGGPSEQFF
TRBJ1-2 TRBV10-3 . . TGTGCCATCAGTGCAGTGGGAGAAACTAACTATGGCTACACCTTC CAISAVGETNYGYTF
TRBJ1-1 TRBV28 few . TGTGCCAGCAGGACCCCACTGGAGCTGGCTGAAGCTTTCTTT CASRTPLELAEAFF
TRBJ1-5 TRBV7-9 few . TGTGCCAGCAGCTCGACAGTTAGCAATCAGCCCCAGCATTTT CASSSTVSNQPQHF
TRBJ2-3 TRBV13 few TRBD2 TGTGCCAGCAGCTACGAGGGACTAGCGGGGCTAGCGGCCGCAGATACGCAGTATTTT CASSYEGLAGLAAADTQYF
TRBJ1-1 TRBV30 few . TGTGCCTGGAGTGGTACAGGCGCCCCAAGAGCTTTCTTT CAWSGTGAPRAFF
TRBJ1-1 TRBV11-2 . TRBD1 TGTGCCAGCAGACGGGACAGGGGGAACACTGAAGCTTTCTTT CASRRDRGNTEAFF
TRBJ2-3 TRBV7-9 few TRBD2 TGTGCCAGCAGCCCGCCTGGACTAGCGGGGACAGATACGCAGTATTTT CASSPPGLAGTDTQYF
TRBJ2-1 TRBV4-3 . TRBD2 TGCGCCAGCAGCCCGGGACTAGCGGGAGTAAGTGAGCAGTTCTTC CASSPGLAGVSEQFF
TRBJ2-1 TRBV30 . TRBD1 TGTGCCTGGACAGGGGGCCAATCTAGCAATGTGAAGTTCTTC CAWTGGQSSNVKFF
TRBJ2-5 TRBV18 few . TGTGCCAGCTCACTAAGGGAGATGGAGACCCAGTACTTC CASSLREMETQYF
TRBJ2-5 TRBV18 . . TGTGCCAGCTCACCACGGCTGGAGACCCAGTACTTC CASSPRLETQYF
TRBJ2-3 TRBV28 . . TGTGCCAGCAGTTTACTGGGGCGAGATACGCAGTATTTT CASSLLGRDTQYF
TRBJ2-2 TRBV2 . . TGTGCCAGCAGTCTACGGTGGACCGGGGAGCTGTTTTTT CASSLRWTGELFF
TRBJ2-3 TRBV18 . . TGTGCCAGCTCACCTGGACAGACTAGCACAGATACGCAGTATTTT CASSPGQTSTDTQYF
TRBJ2-5 TRBV6-1 . TRBD1 TGTGCCAGCAGTCAACCGGGACAGGGAGTGGAGACCCAGTACTTC CASSQPGQGVETQYF
TRBJ2-7 TRBV5-1 . TRBD2 TGCGCCAGCAGCTTGGACGCCAGCGGGAGAAGACCCTACGAGCAGTACTTC CASSLDASGRRPYEQYF
TRBJ1-5 TRBV30 few TRBD1 TGTGCCTGGAGTACAGGGGATTATAGCAATCAGCCCCAGCATTTT CAWSTGDYSNQPQHF
TRBJ2-1 TRBV7-2 . . TGTGCCAGCAGCTTAGTTGCGGTCTCCTACAATGAGCAGTTCTTC CASSLVAVSYNEQFF
TRBJ1-6 TRBV5-6 . . TGTGCCAGCAGCTTGTTGGTGCGAAATTCACCCCTCCACTTT CASSLLVRNSPLHF
TRBJ2-7 TRBV5-1 few . TGCGCCAGCAGTACTACAGGGAGCTCCTACGAGCAGTACTTC CASSTTGSSYEQYF
TRBJ2-3 TRBV7-2 . . TGTGCCAGCAGCTTAGTCCATCAAGATACGCAGTATTTT CASSLVHQDTQYF
TRBJ2-1 TRBV28 . TRBD2 TGTGCCAGCAGTTTGGCGGGGGGCGCCTACAATGAGCAGTTCTTC CASSLAGGAYNEQFF
TRBJ2-3 TRBV4-3 . . TGCGCCAGCAGCCAAGCCGGCGGAATCGCTAGCACAGATACGCAGTATTTT CASSQAGGIASTDTQYF
TRBJ2-7 TRBV10-3 . TRBD2 TGTGCCATCAGTGAGTTCGGGGGGGAAAAGTACGAGCAGTACTTC CAISEFGGEKYEQYF
TRBJ2-3 TRBV29-1 . . TGCAGCGTTGCAGGGGTTTTGACAGATACGCAGTATTTT CSVAGVLTDTQYF
TRBJ2-5 TRBV5-1 . . TGCGCCAGCAGCCAGGACGCAGGGGAAGTGTCCCAGTACTTC CASSQDAGEVSQYF
TRBJ2-3 TRBV2 few TRBD2 TGTGCCAGCAGTGTCCTAGCGGGAGGCACAGATACGCAGTATTTT CASSVLAGGTDTQYF
TRBJ2-4 TRBV6-5 . TRBD1 TGTGCCAGCAGTTACTCGAATTCCAGGGGGAAGAACATTCAGTACTTC CASSYSNSRGKNIQYF
TRBJ1-1 TRBV28 . . TGTGCCAGCAGTTCTGCGACATCCTCTGGCACTGAAGCTTTCTTT CASSSATSSGTEAFF
TRBJ2-1 TRBV11-2 few . TGTGCCAGCAGTACCTCGGGGGGCTACTTCAATGAGCAGTTCTTC CASSTSGGYFNEQFF
TRBJ1-4 TRBV18 few . TGTGCCAGCTCACCGGGGGCGACTAATGAAAAACTGTTTTTT CASSPGATNEKLFF
TRBJ2-1 TRBV5-1 few TRBD2 TGCGCCAGCAGCTCCTCCGGGACTAGCGGGGGGTACAATGAGCAGTTCTTC CASSSSGTSGGYNEQFF
TRBJ2-7 TRBV9 . TRBD2 TGTGCCAGCAGCATTTTAGCGGGAGGGCAGGACGAGCAGTACTTC CASSILAGGQDEQYF
TRBJ2-7 TRBV7-2 . TRBD1 TGTGCCAGCAGCTTATACCCGGGACAGAACTACGAGCAGTACTTC CASSLYPGQNYEQYF
TRBJ2-7 TRBV7-9 . . TGTGCCAGCAGCCGGCGAGGAGGCGGGAAGGTCAGATACGAGCAGTACTTC CASSRRGGGKVRYEQYF
TRBJ2-2 TRBV30 . . TGTGCCTGGAGGGGAGCTCTGGGCGGGGAGCTGTTTTTT CAWRGALGGELFF
TRBJ2-7 TRBV6-4 few . TGTGCCAGCAGTGACGACCAGCGTACACCGCAGTACTTC CASSDDQRTPQYF
TRBJ2-7 TRBV4-2 once . TGTGCCAGCAGCCAAGATTTGCGGCCTACCTACGAGCAGTACTTC CASSQDLRPTYEQYF
TRBJ2-1 TRBV11-2 few TRBD2 TGTGCCAGCAGGTTAACTAGCGGGGGCTACAATGAGCAGTTCTTC CASRLTSGGYNEQFF
TRBJ2-7 TRBV30 few . TGTGCCTGGAGTCTTCGGATCGGGGTCGAGCAGTACTTC CAWSLRIGVEQYF
TRBJ1-2 TRBV7-3 . TRBD1 TGTGCCAGCAGCCTCGGGACAGGGGTTGTTGAAGGCTACACCTTC CASSLGTGVVEGYTF
TRBJ1-1 TRBV29-1 few TRBD1 TGCAGCGTGCGAGGCTTAACCGGGACAGAAACTGAAGCTTTCTTT CSVRGLTGTETEAFF
TRBJ2-5 TRBV19 few . TGTGCCAGTACCCTAGTGTGGCAGGGTACAGAGACCCAGTACTTC CASTLVWQGTETQYF
TRBJ1-2 TRBV6-5 few TRBD1 TGTGCCAGCAGTTCCCTAAGGACAGGGGGTAACTATGGCTACACCTTC CASSSLRTGGNYGYTF
TRBJ1-2 TRBV30 . . TGTGCCTGGAGCGGGGGGAGTTATGGCTACACCTTC CAWSGGSYGYTF